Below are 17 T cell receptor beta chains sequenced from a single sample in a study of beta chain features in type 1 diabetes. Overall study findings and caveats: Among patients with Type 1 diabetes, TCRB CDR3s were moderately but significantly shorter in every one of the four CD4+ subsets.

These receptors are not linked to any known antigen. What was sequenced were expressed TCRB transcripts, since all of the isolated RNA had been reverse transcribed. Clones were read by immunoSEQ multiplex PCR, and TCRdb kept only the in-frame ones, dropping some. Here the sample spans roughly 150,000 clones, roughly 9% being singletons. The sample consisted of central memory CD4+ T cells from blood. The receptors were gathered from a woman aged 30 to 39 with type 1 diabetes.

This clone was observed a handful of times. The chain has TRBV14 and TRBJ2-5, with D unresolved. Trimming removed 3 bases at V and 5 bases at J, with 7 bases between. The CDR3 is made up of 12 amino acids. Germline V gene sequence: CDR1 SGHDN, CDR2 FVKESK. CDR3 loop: CASSQIRETQYF. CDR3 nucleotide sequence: TGTGCCAGCAGCCAGATTCGGGAGACCCAGTACTTC.

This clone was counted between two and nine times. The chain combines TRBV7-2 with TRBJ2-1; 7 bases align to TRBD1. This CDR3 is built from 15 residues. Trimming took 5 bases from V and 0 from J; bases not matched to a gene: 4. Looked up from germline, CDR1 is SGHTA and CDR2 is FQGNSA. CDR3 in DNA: TGTGCCAGCAGCGAGGGACAGAGCTCCTACAATGAGCAGTTCTTC. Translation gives CASSEGQSSYNEQFF.

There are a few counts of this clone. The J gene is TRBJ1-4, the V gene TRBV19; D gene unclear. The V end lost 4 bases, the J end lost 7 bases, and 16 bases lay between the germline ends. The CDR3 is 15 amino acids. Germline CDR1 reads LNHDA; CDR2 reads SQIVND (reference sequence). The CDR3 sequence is CASSRLIRSGEKLFF. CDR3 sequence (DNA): TGTGCCAGTAGTAGGTTGATACGTTCGGGTGAAAAACTGTTTTTT. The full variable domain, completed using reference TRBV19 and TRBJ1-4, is DGGITQSPKYLFRKEGQNVTLSCEQNLNHDAMYWYRQDPGQGLRLIYYSQIVNDFQKGDIAEGYSVSREKKESFPLTVTSAQKNPTAFYLCASSRLIRSGEKLFFGSGTQLSVL.

CDR3 sequence reads: CASSTQGALNEQFF. The CDR3 coding sequence is TGCGCCAGCAGCACACAGGGGGCGCTGAATGAGCAGTTCTTC. The chain links TRBV5-1 to TRBJ2-1; TRBD1 agrees at 9 bases. V trimming: 4 bases; J trimming: 7 bases; junction bases outside the gene matches: 6. The CDR3 runs to 14 residues. CDR1 and CDR2 (germline): SGHRS, YFSETQ.

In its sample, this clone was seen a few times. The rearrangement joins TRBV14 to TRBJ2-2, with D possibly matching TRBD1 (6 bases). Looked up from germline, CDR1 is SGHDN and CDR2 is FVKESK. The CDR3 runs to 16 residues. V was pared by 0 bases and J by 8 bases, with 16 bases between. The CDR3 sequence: CASSQDRGTIVGELFF. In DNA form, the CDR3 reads TGTGCCAGCAGCCAAGATCGTGGGACAATTGTAGGGGAGCTGTTTTTT.

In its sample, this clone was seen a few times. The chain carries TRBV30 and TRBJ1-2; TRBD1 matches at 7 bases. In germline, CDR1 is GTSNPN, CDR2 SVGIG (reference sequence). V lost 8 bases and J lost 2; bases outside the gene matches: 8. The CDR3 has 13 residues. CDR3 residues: CARDSGQNYGYTF. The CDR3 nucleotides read TGTGCCCGCGACTCGGGACAGAACTATGGCTACACCTTC.

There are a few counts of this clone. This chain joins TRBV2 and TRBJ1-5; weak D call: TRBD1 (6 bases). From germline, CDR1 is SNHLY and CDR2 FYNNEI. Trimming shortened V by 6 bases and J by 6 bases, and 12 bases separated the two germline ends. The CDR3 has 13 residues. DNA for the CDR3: TGTGCCAGCAGGACAGGTCAGCTTCAGCCCCAGCATTTT. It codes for CASRTGQLQPQHF.

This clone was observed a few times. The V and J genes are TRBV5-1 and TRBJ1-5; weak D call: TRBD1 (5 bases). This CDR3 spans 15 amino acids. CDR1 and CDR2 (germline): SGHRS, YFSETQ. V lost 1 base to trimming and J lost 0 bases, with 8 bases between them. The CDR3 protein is CASSLSGNSNQPQHF. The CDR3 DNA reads TGCGCCAGCAGCTTGTCAGGGAATAGCAATCAGCCCCAGCATTTT.

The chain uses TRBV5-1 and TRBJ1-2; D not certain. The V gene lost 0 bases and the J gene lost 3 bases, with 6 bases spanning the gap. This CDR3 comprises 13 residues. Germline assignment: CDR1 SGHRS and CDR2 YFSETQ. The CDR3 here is CASSLGPDYGYTF. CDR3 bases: TGCGCCAGCAGCTTGGGTCCGGACTATGGCTACACCTTC.

In DNA form, the CDR3 reads TGTGCCAGCAGCCCGACTAGCGGGAGGATAATCGGAGAGACCCAGTACTTC. It translates to CASSPTSGRIIGETQYF. V gene TRBV5-4 combines with J gene TRBJ2-5; 13 positions agree with TRBD2. Germline V gene data show CDR1 as SGHNT and CDR2 as YYREEE (reference sequence). J lost 4 bases, V lost 4 bases, and 10 bases had no gene match. The CDR3 length is 17 residues.

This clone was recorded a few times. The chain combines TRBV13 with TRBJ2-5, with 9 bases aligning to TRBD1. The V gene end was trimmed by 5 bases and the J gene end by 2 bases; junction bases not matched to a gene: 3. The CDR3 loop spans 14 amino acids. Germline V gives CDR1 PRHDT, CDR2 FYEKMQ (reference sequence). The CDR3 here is CASSRDRGQETQYF. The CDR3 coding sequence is TGTGCCAGCAGCCGCGACAGGGGGCAAGAGACCCAGTACTTC.

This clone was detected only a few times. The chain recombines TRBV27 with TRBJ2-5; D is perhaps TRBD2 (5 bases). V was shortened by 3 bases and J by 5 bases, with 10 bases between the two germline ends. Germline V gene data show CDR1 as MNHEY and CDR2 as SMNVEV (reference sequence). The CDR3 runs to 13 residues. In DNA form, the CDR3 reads TGTGCCAGCAGTTTGAGGGAAGGGGAGACCCAGTACTTC. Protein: CASSLREGETQYF.

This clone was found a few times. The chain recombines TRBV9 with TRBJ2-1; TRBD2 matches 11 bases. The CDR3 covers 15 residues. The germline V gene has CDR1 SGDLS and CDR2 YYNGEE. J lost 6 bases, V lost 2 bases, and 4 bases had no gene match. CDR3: CASSVVTSGVNEQFF. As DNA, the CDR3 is TGTGCCAGCAGCGTGGTGACTAGCGGGGTCAATGAGCAGTTCTTC.

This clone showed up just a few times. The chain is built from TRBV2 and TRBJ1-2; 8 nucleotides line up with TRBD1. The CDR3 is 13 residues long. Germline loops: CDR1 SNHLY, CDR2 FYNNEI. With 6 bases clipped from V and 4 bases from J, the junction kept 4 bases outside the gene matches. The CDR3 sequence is CASRQGAGYGYTF. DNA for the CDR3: TGTGCCAGCAGGCAGGGGGCGGGCTATGGCTACACCTTC.

CDR3 sequence reads: CASTETGVTGNTIYF. The CDR3 coding sequence is TGTGCCAGCACCGAGACGGGGGTGACTGGAAACACCATATATTTT. This chain links TRBV6-5 with TRBJ1-3; D perhaps matches TRBD1 (5 bases). The germline V gene encodes CDR1 MNHEY and CDR2 SVGAGI. The germline V and J ends were trimmed by 7 bases and 2 bases, with 15 bases remaining between them. The CDR3 spans 15 residues.

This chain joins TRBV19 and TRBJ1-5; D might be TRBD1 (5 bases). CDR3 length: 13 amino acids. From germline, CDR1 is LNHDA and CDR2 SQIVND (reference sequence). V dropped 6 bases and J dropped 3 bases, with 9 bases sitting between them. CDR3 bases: TGTGCCAGTAGCAGGGTACTCAATCAGCCCCAGCATTTT. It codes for CASSRVLNQPQHF.

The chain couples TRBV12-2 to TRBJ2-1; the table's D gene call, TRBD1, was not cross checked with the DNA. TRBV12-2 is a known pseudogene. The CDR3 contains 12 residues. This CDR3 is CASRRTYNEQFF. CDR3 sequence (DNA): TGTGCAAGTCGACGGACATACAATGAGCAGTTCTTC.